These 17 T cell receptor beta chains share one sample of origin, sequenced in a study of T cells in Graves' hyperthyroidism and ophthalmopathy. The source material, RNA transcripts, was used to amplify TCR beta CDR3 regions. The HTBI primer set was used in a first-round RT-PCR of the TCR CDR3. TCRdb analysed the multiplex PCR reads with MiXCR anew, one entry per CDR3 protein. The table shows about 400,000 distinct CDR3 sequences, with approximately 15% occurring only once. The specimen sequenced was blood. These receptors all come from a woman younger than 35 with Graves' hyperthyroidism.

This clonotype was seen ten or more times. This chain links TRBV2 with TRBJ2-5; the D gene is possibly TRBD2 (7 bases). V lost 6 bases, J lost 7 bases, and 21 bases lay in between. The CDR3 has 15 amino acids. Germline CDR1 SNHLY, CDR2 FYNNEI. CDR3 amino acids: CASRDLLEGGGTQYF. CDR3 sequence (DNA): TGTGCCAGCAGGGACCTGCTAGAAGGGGGGGGGACCCAGTACTTC.

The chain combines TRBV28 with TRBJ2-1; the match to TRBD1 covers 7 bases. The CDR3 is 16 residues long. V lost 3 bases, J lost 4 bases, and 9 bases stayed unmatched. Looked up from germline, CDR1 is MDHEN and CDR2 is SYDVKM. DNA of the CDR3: TGTGCCAGCAGTTTTCCGCGGACAGGCGATTACAATGAGCAGTTCTTC. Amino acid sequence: CASSFPRTGDYNEQFF.

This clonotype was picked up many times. The CDR3 loop reads CATSGWWGENQPQHF. CDR3 nucleotides: TGTGCCACCAGCGGTTGGTGGGGGGAAAATCAGCCCCAGCATTTT. The chain couples TRBV15 to TRBJ1-5, with a weak D call TRBD1 (5 bases). The V gene's germline CDR1 is LNHNV and CDR2 YYDKDF (reference sequence). The germline V and J ends were trimmed by 5 bases and 4 bases, with 15 bases remaining between them. The CDR3 length is 15 residues.

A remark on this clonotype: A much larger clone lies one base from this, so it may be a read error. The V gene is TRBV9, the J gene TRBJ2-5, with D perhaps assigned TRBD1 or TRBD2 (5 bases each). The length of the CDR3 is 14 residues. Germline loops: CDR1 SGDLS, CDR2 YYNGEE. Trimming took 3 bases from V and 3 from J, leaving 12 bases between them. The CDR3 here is CASSGGCAKETQYF. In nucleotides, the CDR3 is TGTGCCAGCAGCGGGGGGTGTGCTAAAGAGACCCAGTACTTC.

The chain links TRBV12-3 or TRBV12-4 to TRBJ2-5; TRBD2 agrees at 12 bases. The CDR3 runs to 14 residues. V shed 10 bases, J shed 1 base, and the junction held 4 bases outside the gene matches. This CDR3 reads CATGLAGFQETQYF. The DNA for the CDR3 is TGTGCCACCGGACTAGCGGGATTCCAAGAGACCCAGTACTTC.

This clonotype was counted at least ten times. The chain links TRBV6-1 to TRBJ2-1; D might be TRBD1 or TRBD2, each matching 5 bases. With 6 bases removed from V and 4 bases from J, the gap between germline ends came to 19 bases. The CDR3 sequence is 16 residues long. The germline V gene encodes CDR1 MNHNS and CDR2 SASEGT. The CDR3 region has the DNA TGTGCCAGCAGCGCCGAGGGATTTGGGGCATACAATGAGCAGTTCTTC. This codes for CASSAEGFGAYNEQFF.

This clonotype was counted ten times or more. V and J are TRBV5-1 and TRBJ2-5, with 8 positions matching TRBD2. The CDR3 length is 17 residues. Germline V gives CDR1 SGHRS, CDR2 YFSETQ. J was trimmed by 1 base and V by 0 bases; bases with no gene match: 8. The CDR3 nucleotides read TGCGCCAGCAGCTTGGCGGGTAGCGGGGAGTTCCAAGAGACCCAGTACTTC. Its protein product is CASSLAGSGEFQETQYF.

In DNA, the CDR3 is TGCAGTGCTAGAGATATGCTAGCGGGACGGACCGGGGAGCTGTTTTTT. It specifies CSARDMLAGRTGELFF. The rearrangement links TRBV20-1 to TRBJ2-2, with 9 bases lining up with TRBD2. This CDR3 spans 16 amino acids. J lost 5 bases, V lost 0 bases, and 7 bases had no gene match. Germline V gene data show CDR1 as DFQATT and CDR2 as SNEGSKA (reference sequence).

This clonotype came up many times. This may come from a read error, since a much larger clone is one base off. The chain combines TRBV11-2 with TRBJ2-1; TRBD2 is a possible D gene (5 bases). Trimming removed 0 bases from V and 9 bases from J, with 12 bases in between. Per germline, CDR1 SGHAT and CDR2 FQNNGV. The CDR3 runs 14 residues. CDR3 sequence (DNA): TGTGCCAGCAGCTTAGATCCGCGGGCAAGTGAGCAGTTCTTC. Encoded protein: CASSLDPRASEQFF. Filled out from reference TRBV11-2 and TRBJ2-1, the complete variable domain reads EAGVAQSPRYKIIEKRQSVAFWCNPISGHATLYWYQQILGQGPKLLIQFQNNGVVDDSQLPKDRFSAERLKGVDSTLKIQPAKLEDSAVYLCASSLDPRASEQFFGPGTRLTVL.

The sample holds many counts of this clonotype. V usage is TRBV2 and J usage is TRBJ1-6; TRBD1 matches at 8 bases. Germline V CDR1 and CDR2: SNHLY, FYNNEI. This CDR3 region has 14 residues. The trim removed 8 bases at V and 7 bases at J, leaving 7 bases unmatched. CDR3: CASGPGTGNSPLHF. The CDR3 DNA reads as TGTGCCAGCGGGCCGGGGACAGGAAATTCACCCCTCCACTTT. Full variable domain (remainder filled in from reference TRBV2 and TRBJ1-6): EPEVTQTPSHQVTQMGQEVILRCVPISNHLYFYWYRQILGQKVEFLVSFYNNEISEKSEIFDDQFSVERPDGSNFTLKIRSTKLEDSAMYFCASGPGTGNSPLHFGNGTRLTVT.

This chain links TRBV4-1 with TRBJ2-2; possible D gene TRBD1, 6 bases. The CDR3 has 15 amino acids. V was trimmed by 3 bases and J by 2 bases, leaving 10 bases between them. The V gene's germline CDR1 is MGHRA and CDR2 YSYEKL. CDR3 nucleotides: TGCGCCAGCAGCCACAGGGGCCTAAACACCGGGGAGCTGTTTTTT. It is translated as CASSHRGLNTGELFF.

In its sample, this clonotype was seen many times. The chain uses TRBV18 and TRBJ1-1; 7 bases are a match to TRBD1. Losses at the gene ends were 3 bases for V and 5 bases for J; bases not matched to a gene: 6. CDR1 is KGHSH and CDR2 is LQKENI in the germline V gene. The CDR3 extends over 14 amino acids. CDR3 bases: TGTGCCAGCTCACCTCGACAGGGTGAAACTGAAGCTTTCTTT. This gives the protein CASSPRQGETEAFF.

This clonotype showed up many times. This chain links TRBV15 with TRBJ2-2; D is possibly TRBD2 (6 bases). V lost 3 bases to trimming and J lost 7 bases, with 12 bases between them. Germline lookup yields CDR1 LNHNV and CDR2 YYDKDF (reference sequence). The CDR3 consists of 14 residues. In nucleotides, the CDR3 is TGTGCCACCAGCAGGAGACTAGATGACGGGGAGCTGTTTTTT. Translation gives CATSRRLDDGELFF.

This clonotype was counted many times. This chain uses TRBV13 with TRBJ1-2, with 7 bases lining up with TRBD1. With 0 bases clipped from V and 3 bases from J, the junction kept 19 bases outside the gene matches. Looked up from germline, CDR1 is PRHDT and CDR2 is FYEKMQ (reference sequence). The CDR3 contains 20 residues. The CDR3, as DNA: TGTGCCAGCAGCTTAGGTGTCTCCGGGGACAGTCGACGGAGGGACTATGGCTACACCTTC. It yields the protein CASSLGVSGDSRRRDYGYTF.

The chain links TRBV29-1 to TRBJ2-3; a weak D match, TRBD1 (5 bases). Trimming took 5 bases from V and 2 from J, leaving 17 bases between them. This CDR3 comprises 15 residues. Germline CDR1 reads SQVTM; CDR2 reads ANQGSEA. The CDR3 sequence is CSVIRQLSNTDTQYF. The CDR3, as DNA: TGCAGCGTTATTCGACAGTTATCGAACACAGATACGCAGTATTTT.

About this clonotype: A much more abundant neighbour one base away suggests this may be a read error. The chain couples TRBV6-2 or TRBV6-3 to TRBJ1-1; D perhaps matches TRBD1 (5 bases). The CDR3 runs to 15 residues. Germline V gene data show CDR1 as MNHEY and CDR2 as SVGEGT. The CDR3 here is CSSSPQGNENTEAFF. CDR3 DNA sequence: TGTTCCAGCAGTCCGCAGGGAAATGAGAACACTGAAGCTTTCTTT.

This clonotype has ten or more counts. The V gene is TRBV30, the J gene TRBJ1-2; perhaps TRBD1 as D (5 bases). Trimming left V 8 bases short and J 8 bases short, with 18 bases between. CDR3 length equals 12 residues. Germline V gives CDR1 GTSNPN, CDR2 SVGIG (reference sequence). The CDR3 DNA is TGTGCCCGGGACGGTCCTCCGGTCGGCTACACCTTC. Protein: CARDGPPVGYTF.